The 2 T cell receptor beta chains in this list originate from one sample, sequenced in a study of blood T cells in healthy people across ages. With a J-beta primer mix and a sample-barcoded 5' primer, a second PCR ran 7 to 11 cycles. TCRdb called the 5' RACE reads again in MiXCR, with one record for every CDR3 protein. The sample shows 1.5 million to 2 million distinct CDR3 sequences, about 49% of them seen only once. Sequencing was done on a sample of blood. Every receptor here comes from a woman between 40 and 55 years old in good health.

The V call is TRBV28, the J call TRBJ1-5; 7 nucleotides align to TRBD1. CDR3 length: 17 residues. V lost 4 bases, J lost 0 bases, and 9 bases stayed unmatched. From germline, CDR1 is MDHEN and CDR2 SYDVKM. CDR3 DNA: TGTGCCAGCAGTTCGGGCTCCGGGACAGATAGCAATCAGCCCCAGCATTTT. Protein sequence: CASSSGSGTDSNQPQHF.

The chain is built from TRBV20-1 and TRBJ2-5; D not resolved. Germline V gene data show CDR1 as DFQATT and CDR2 as SNEGSKA (reference sequence). The CDR3 extends over 12 amino acids. V lost 3 bases to trimming and J lost 11 bases, with 16 bases between them. The CDR3 sequence is CSARTYYNEQYF. The DNA for the CDR3 is TGCAGTGCTAGGACCTATTACAATGAGCAGTACTTC.